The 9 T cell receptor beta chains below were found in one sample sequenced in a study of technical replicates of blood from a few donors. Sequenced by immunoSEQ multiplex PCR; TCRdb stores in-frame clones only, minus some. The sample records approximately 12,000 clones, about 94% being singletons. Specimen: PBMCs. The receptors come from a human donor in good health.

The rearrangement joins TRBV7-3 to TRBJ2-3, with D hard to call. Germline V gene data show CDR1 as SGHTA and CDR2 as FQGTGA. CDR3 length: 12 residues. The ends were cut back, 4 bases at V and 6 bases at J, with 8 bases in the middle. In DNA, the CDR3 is TGTGCCAGCAGCTCCTACGGGGATACGCAGTATTTT. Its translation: CASSSYGDTQYF.

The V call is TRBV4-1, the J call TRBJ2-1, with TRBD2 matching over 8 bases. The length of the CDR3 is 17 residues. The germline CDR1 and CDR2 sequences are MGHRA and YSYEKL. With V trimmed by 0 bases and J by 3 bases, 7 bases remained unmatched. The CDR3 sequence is CASSQEENSGIYNEQFF. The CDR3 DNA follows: TGCGCCAGCAGCCAAGAAGAGAATAGCGGGATCTACAATGAGCAGTTCTTC.

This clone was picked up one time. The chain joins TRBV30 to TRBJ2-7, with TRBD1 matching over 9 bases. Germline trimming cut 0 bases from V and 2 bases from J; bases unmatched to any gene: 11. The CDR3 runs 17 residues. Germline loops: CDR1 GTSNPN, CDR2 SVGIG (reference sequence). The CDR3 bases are TGTGCCTGGAGTGTACATCCACGGACAGGGGATACCTACGAGCAGTACTTC. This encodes CAWSVHPRTGDTYEQYF.

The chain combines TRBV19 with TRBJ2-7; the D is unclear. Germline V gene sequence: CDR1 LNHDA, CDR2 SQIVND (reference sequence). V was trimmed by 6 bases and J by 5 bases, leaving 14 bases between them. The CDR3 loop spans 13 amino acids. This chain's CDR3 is CASRARLAHEQYF. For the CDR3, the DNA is TGTGCCAGTAGGGCCCGGTTAGCCCACGAGCAGTACTTC. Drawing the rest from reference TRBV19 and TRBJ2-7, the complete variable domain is DGGITQSPKYLFRKEGQNVTLSCEQNLNHDAMYWYRQDPGQGLRLIYYSQIVNDFQKGDIAEGYSVSREKKESFPLTVTSAQKNPTAFYLCASRARLAHEQYFGPGTRLTVT.

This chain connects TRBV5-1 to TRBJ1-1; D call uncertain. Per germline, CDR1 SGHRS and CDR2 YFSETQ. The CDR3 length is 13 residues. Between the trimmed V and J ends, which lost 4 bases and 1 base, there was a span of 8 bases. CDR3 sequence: CASSPPGNTEAFF. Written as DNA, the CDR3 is TGCGCCAGCAGCCCCCCAGGGAACACTGAAGCTTTCTTT. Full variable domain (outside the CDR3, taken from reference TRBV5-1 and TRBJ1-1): KAGVTQTPRYLIKTRGQQVTLSCSPISGHRSVSWYQQTPGQGLQFLFEYFSETQRNKGNFPGRFSGRQFSNSRSEMNVSTLELGDSALYLCASSPPGNTEAFFGQGTRLTVV.

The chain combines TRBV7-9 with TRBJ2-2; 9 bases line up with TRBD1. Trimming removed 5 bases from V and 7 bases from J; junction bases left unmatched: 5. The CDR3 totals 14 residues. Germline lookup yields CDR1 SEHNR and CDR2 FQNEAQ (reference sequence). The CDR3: CASSQQGAGGELFF. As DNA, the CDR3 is TGTGCCAGCAGCCAACAGGGGGCTGGCGGGGAGCTGTTTTTT. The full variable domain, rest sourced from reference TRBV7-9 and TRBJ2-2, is DTGVSQNPRHKITKRGQNVTFRCDPISEHNRLYWYRQTLGQGPEFLTYFQNEAQLEKSRLLSDRFSAERPKGSFSTLEIQRTEQGDSAMYLCASSQQGAGGELFFGEGSRLTVL.

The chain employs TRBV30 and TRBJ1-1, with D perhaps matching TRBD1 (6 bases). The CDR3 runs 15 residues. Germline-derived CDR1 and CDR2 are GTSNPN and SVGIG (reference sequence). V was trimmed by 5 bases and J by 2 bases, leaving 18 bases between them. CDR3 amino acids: CAWGEWTVGNTEAFF. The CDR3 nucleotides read TGTGCCTGGGGTGAATGGACAGTAGGAAACACTGAAGCTTTCTTT.

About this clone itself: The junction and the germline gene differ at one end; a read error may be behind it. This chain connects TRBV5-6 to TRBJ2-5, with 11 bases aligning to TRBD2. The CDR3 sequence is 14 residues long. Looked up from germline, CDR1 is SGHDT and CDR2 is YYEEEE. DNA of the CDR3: TGTGCCAGCACCTTGGCTAGCGGGAGGGAGACCCAGTACTTC. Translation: CASTLASGRETQYF.

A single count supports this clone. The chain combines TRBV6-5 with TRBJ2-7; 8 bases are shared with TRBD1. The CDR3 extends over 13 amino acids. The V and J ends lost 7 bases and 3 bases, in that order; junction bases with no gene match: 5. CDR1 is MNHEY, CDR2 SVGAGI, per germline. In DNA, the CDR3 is TGTGCCAGCATCGACAGGGGAGACTACGAGCAGTACTTC. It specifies CASIDRGDYEQYF.